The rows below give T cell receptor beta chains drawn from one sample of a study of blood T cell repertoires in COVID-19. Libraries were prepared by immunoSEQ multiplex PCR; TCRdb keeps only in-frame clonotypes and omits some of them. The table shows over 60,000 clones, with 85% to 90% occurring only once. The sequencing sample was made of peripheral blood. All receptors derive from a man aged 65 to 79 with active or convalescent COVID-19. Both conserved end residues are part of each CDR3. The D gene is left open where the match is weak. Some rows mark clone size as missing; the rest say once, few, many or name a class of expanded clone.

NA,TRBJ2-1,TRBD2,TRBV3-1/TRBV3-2,TGTGCCAGCAGCGAGTTAGGGACTAGCGGGAGCTACAATGAGCAGTTCTTC,CASSELGTSGSYNEQFF
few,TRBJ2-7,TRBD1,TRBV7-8,TGTGCCAGCAGCCCCACAGGGGCAGACGAGCAGTACTTC,CASSPTGADEQYF
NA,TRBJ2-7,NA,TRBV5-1,TGCGCCAGCAGCAGGGGCGACGGGAGCTCCTACGAGCAGTACTTC,CASSRGDGSSYEQYF
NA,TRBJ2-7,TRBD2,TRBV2,TGTGCCAGCAGAAGGGAGGGCGAGCAGTACTTC,CASRREGEQYF
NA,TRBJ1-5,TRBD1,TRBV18,TGTGCCAGCTCAGAGGGGACAGGGAATCAGCCCCAGCATTTT,CASSEGTGNQPQHF
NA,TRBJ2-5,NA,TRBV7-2,TGTGCCAGCAGCTTACCTAGCTGGGAACCTAGACGGACCCAGTACTTC,CASSLPSWEPRRTQYF
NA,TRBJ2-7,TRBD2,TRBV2,TGTGCCAGCACAGGGGCCGGGACTAGCTACGAGCAGTACTTC,CASTGAGTSYEQYF
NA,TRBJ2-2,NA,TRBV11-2,TGTGCCAGCAGCCGCCTTCAAGGGGCGTACGCGAACACCGGGGAGCTGTTTTTT,CASSRLQGAYANTGELFF
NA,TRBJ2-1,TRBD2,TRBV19,TGTGCCAGTAGTACCCCTGGACTAGCGGGAGGTCTCAATGAGCAGTTCTTC,CASSTPGLAGGLNEQFF
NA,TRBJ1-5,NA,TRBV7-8,TGTGCCAGCAGCCCAAGAGGGCAGCCCCAGCATTTT,CASSPRGQPQHF
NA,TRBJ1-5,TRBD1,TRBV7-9,TGTGCCAGCAGCCCGGGACAGGGTAATCAGCCCCAGCATTTT,CASSPGQGNQPQHF
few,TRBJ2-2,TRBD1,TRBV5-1,TGCGCCAGCAGACAAGACAGGGTGAACACCGGGGAGCTGTTTTTT,CASRQDRVNTGELFF
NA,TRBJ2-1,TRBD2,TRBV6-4,TGTGCCAGCAGTGAAGGGACTAGTCTGGTCCACAGTGAGCAGTTCTTC,CASSEGTSLVHSEQFF
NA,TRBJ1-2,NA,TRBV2,TGTGCCAGCAGTGTTGAGAACCACTATGGCTACACCTTC,CASSVENHYGYTF
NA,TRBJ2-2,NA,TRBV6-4,TGTGCCAGCAGTGAATTTCTGAACACCGGGGAGCTGTTTTTT,CASSEFLNTGELFF
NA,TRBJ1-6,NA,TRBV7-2,TGTGCCAGCAGATTCACAGGCGCGAGATCACCCCTCCACTTT,CASRFTGARSPLHF
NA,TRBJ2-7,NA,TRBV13,TGTGCCAGCAGCTTACTAGGGAGAAGCTCCTACGAGCAGTACTTC,CASSLLGRSSYEQYF
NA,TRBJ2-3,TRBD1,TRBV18,TGTGCCAGCTCACCCTCAGGGGGAACAGATACGCAGTATTTT,CASSPSGGTDTQYF
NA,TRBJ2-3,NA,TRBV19,TGTGCCAGTAGTATAGAAGGCAGGGGTCGAACAGATACGCAGTATTTT,CASSIEGRGRTDTQYF
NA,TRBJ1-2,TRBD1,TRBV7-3,TGTGCCAGCAGGTATTCCGGGACAGTCTACGGCTACACCTTC,CASRYSGTVYGYTF
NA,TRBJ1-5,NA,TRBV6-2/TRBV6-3,TGTGCCAGCAGTTATGGGGGGGCGGGCAATCAGCCCCAGCATTTT,CASSYGGAGNQPQHF
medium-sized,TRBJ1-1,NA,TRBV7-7,TGTGCTAGCAGCCCGAGCGGGTCATTCCCTGAAGCTTTCTTT,CASSPSGSFPEAFF
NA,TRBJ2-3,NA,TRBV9,TGTGCCAGCAGCGTAGGTCAGCGGGGCACAGATACGCAGTATTTT,CASSVGQRGTDTQYF
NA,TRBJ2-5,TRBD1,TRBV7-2,TGTGCCAGCAGCTTAGTTAGCGGACAGGGGCTAGGGGAGACCCAGTACTTC,CASSLVSGQGLGETQYF
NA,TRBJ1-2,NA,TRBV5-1,TGCGCCAGCAGCGTAAACAGTTTGTATGGCTACACCTTC,CASSVNSLYGYTF
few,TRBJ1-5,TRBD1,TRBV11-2,TGTGCCAGCAGCATGGGACAGGGGCGGAATCAGCCCCAGCATTTT,CASSMGQGRNQPQHF
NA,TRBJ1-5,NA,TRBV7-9,TGTGCCAGCAGCAAAGGGGAGTCGCCCAATCAGCCCCAGCATTTT,CASSKGESPNQPQHF
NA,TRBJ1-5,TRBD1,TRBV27,TGTGCCAGCAGCTTAAGACAGGGCGTGATGGGTCAGCCCCAGCATTTT,CASSLRQGVMGQPQHF
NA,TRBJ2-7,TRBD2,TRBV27,TGTGCCAGCAGTTTATCGGTGGCTAGCGGAGCCTACGAGCAGTACTTC,CASSLSVASGAYEQYF
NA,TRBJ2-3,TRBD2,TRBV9,TGTGCCAGCAGCGCACCCATAGGGACTAGCGGCCGAGGTATACAGTATTTT,CASSAPIGTSGRGIQYF
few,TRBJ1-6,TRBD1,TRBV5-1,TGCGCCAGCAGCTTGGCCGGGACAGGAGACTCACCCCTCCACTTT,CASSLAGTGDSPLHF
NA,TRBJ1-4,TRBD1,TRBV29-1,TGCAGCGTTGAAGAGGGCAGGGGGCGTCTTCTAGGTGAAAAACTGTTTTTT,CSVEEGRGRLLGEKLFF
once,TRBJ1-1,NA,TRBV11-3,TGTGCCAGCAGCTTAGAAGGGCAGGGGCGTGCTTTCTTT,CASSLEGQGRAFF
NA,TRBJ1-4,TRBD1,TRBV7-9,TGTGCCAGCAGCCAGGGGGACAGGGCAAATGAAAAACTGTTTTTT,CASSQGDRANEKLFF
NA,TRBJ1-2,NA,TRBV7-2,TGTGCCAGCAGCCCGGCCGGGGGTGGCTACACCTTC,CASSPAGGGYTF
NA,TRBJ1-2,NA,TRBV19,TGTGCCAGTTCCCCCGGGTTAAACTATGGCTACACCTTC,CASSPGLNYGYTF
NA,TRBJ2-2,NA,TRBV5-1,TGCGCCAGCAGCCTATTAAACACCGGGGAGCTGTTTTTT,CASSLLNTGELFF
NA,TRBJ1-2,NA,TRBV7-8,TGTGCCAGCAGCCCCCAAAGGGGGGGGACGGAGAACTATGGCTACACCTTC,CASSPQRGGTENYGYTF
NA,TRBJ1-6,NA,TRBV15,TGTGCCACCAGCAGAGTGGGCCCGCTTTTGGCCCTCCACTTT,CATSRVGPLLALHF
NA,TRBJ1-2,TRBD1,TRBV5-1,TGCGCCAGCAGCTTGGACAGGGGGTATGGCTACACCTTC,CASSLDRGYGYTF
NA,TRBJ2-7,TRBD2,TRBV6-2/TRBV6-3,TGTGCCAGCAGTTCCGAGACTAGCGGGGGCTACGAGCAGTACTTC,CASSSETSGGYEQYF
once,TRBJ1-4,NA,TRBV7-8,TGTGCCAGCAGCTTAGTGTCGCCAGGGTTTGGTAATGAAAAACTGTTTTTT,CASSLVSPGFGNEKLFF
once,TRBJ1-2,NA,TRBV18,TGTGCCAGCTCACCACGTGACACTAACTATGGCTACACCTTC,CASSPRDTNYGYTF
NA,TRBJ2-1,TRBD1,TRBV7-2,TGTGCCAGCAGCAACACCGGGACAGGGTTTTACAATGAGCAGTTCTTC,CASSNTGTGFYNEQFF
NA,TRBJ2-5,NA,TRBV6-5,TGTGCCAGCAGTCGGGGGACAGTCCAAGAGACCCAGTACTTC,CASSRGTVQETQYF